This T cell receptor (beta chain) was found in a study of blood T cell repertoires in COVID-19. Study-level information: Sites in the United States, Italy and Spain provided acute and convalescent COVID-19 samples.

The CDR3 totals 15 residues. The V gene's germline CDR1 is MGHDK and CDR2 SYGVNS. V lost 3 bases and J 5 bases, leaving 14 bases between the germline ends. TCRdb's copy holds only in-frame clones and misses some; the assay was immunoSEQ multiplex PCR. The sample gives 70,000 to 80,000 clones, 80% to 90% of which show up once; approximately 6.4% is in the top ten. This TCR came from a woman in her fifties or sixties with acute or convalescent COVID-19. Sequenced material: peripheral blood. This chain links TRBV25-1 with TRBJ1-5; possible D gene TRBD1, 5 bases. CDR3 region: CASSDARGLDQPQHF. The CDR3 nucleotides read TGTGCCAGCAGTGATGCCCGGGGGTTAGATCAGCCCCAGCATTTT.